Listed below are T cell receptor beta chains from one sample, sequenced in a study of T cell changes during pregnancy in multiple sclerosis. Method: immunoSEQ multiplex PCR; TCRdb's copy keeps in-frame clones and lacks some. The repertoire includes about 31,000 clones, roughly 87% of them detected once, and roughly 7.9% sits in the top ten. The sequences come from CD8+ T cells from peripheral blood mononuclear cells, collected before pregnancy. The origin of the receptors is a female donor with multiple sclerosis, enrolled in a pregnancy study. Each CDR3 is given without its conserved first and last residue. Each record gives: D gene, clone size, V gene, CDR3 protein. The D gene is left open where the match is weak. Clone size is not always given. Where it is, it says once, few, many or a class for expanded clones.

D: TRBD1
size: -
V: TRBV19
CDR3: ASSFGTGGLTEAF

D: -
size: -
V: TRBV7-2
CDR3: ASSSRTEISSEQY

D: -
size: few
V: TRBV4-1
CDR3: ASSQDPGGGSPLH

D: TRBD2
size: -
V: TRBV9
CDR3: ASSGLAGGPFGTDTQY

D: -
size: -
V: TRBV28
CDR3: ASSVGGAVQETQY

D: TRBD1
size: once
V: TRBV28
CDR3: ATGQGDSQETQY

D: TRBD1
size: once
V: TRBV9
CDR3: ASSVVGQGREKLF

D: -
size: -
V: TRBV6-4
CDR3: ASSATGENTDTQY

D: -
size: -
V: TRBV27
CDR3: ASSPNFVEKLF

D: -
size: -
V: TRBV6-5
CDR3: ASRNYASNQPQH

D: TRBD2
size: -
V: TRBV15
CDR3: ATSRVTGGTGYSYEQY

D: -
size: -
V: TRBV6-4
CDR3: ASSDSSGSHEQF

D: -
size: medium-sized
V: TRBV5-6
CDR3: ASSLVQGDTGELF

D: -
size: -
V: TRBV27
CDR3: ASSLGAGPYEQY

D: -
size: -
V: TRBV19
CDR3: ASSIGTPDGEQY

D: TRBD2
size: -
V: TRBV11-2
CDR3: ASSLGSGIADTQY

D: TRBD1
size: few
V: TRBV5-1
CDR3: ASSIQGMTGELF

D: -
size: -
V: TRBV21-1
CDR3: ASSKGDRGRQETQY

D: -
size: -
V: TRBV28
CDR3: ASSLRGSGTDTQY

D: -
size: -
V: TRBV19
CDR3: ASSMTGGTEAF

D: -
size: -
V: TRBV15
CDR3: ATSRDLVRGDTGELF

D: -
size: -
V: TRBV14
CDR3: ASSQGGHSNEQF

D: TRBD1
size: -
V: TRBV2
CDR3: ASSEFWADRSYEQY

D: TRBD1
size: -
V: TRBV4-3
CDR3: ASSPSTGAFGEPQH

D: -
size: -
V: TRBV9
CDR3: ASSVDNSYEQY

D: TRBD2
size: -
V: TRBV7-3
CDR3: ASSFWSGENNEQF

D: -
size: once
V: TRBV4-1
CDR3: ASSPDLHSTVKNIQY

D: -
size: -
V: TRBV7-2
CDR3: ASTGAFWGYT

D: TRBD1
size: -
V: TRBV6-1
CDR3: ASSEKPLEGAQPQH

D: -
size: -
V: TRBV11-2
CDR3: ASSQTGGWANEKLF

D: -
size: -
V: TRBV29-1
CDR3: SVARGERQNEKLF

D: -
size: -
V: TRBV6-5
CDR3: ASSYSMGGKPQH

D: TRBD2
size: -
V: TRBV27
CDR3: ASTMRTSGDLTDTQY

D: TRBD1
size: once
V: TRBV25-1
CDR3: ASSESRTGEF

D: -
size: -
V: TRBV11-3
CDR3: ASSFKGQLNTEAF

D: -
size: -
V: TRBV28
CDR3: ASSLGRRPSRAFGYT

D: -
size: -
V: TRBV9
CDR3: ASSVDGTTDTQY

D: TRBD1
size: -
V: TRBV5-6
CDR3: ASSFPDRGPRDGYEQY

D: TRBD1
size: -
V: TRBV30
CDR3: AWSTGTGGITEAF

D: -
size: -
V: TRBV6-5
CDR3: ASTGILGASGYT

D: TRBD2
size: -
V: TRBV28
CDR3: ASSQGGSEQY

D: -
size: few
V: TRBV2
CDR3: ASSAGGGTYEQY

D: TRBD1
size: few
V: TRBV27
CDR3: ASSPLTGEMA

D: -
size: -
V: TRBV6-5
CDR3: ASSDTGKFYEQY

D: TRBD2
size: -
V: TRBV5-6
CDR3: ASSLALAGSYNEQF

D: -
size: -
V: TRBV5-5
CDR3: ASSSAPYEQY

D: -
size: -
V: TRBV23-1
CDR3: ASSQMGREGINQPQH

D: TRBD2
size: -
V: TRBV4-3
CDR3: ASSQVEGLADQETQY

D: -
size: -
V: TRBV2
CDR3: ASSGGRGRSYEQY

D: -
size: -
V: TRBV2
CDR3: ASSDRSESGKTEAF

D: -
size: -
V: TRBV11-1
CDR3: ASSLTYNSYNEQF

D: -
size: -
V: TRBV9
CDR3: ASSVAGEGNTEAF

D: TRBD1
size: -
V: TRBV27
CDR3: ASSPILDRDSPLH

D: -
size: -
V: TRBV4-3
CDR3: ASSQDLDRTAYEQY

D: -
size: -
V: TRBV5-6
CDR3: ASSIQETQY

D: TRBD2
size: -
V: TRBV28
CDR3: ASLRLAGDPNEQF

D: -
size: -
V: TRBV4-2
CDR3: ASSQETGITYEQY